The clone carrying this T cell receptor (beta chain) was counted at least ten times. The antigen is undetermined. Attached unique molecular identifiers marked individual cDNA molecules. MiXCR, run by TCRdb on the 5' RACE reads, gives a single entry per CDR3 protein. The sample has more than 40,000 distinct CDR3 sequences, around 7.8% seen once. These data are taken from a study of early T cells in non-severe SARS-CoV-2 infection. The overall study: Bulk RNA isolated from unsorted whole blood underwent sequencing; chains were not paired.

Study outcomes and limitations: The VDJdb matching leaned toward anti-spike CD8 responses and overlooked private and CD4 specificities.

The TCR sequence derives from an adult who was a healthcare worker with PCR-confirmed SARS-CoV-2 infection or an uninfected control (not recorded which). Sequencing used whole blood.

The CDR3 bases are TGTGCCACACACGGGCTCAACACAGATACGCAGTATTTT. This translates into CATHGLNTDTQYF. The chain joins TRBV13 to TRBJ2-3, with D hard to call. This CDR3 has 13 amino acids. The V gene lost 10 bases and the J gene lost 2 bases, with 13 bases spanning the gap. The germline V gene encodes CDR1 PRHDT and CDR2 FYEKMQ (reference sequence).